One and the same sample provided the 26 T cell receptor beta chains below, sequenced in a study of blood T cell repertoires in COVID-19. Here immunoSEQ multiplex PCR was the method, and the copy in TCRdb shows in-frame clones only, minus some. Among around 120,000 clones listed, more than 75% were seen once. Sequenced: peripheral blood. The receptors were gathered from a woman in her 70s with acute or convalescent COVID-19.

The chain couples TRBV5-4 to TRBJ1-2; tentatively, D is TRBD1 (6 bases). V was trimmed by 4 bases and J by 5 bases, leaving 18 bases between them. This CDR3 is 15 amino acids long. Germline loops: CDR1 SGHNT, CDR2 YYREEE (reference sequence). CDR3 nucleotides: TGTGCCAGCAGCCTTTCGGACAGTCAAGCTTATGGCTACACCTTC. It encodes CASSLSDSQAYGYTF.

The chain recombines TRBV20-1 with TRBJ2-1, with D uncertain. Germline CDR1 and CDR2: DFQATT and SNEGSKA (reference sequence). The CDR3 covers 11 residues. V lost 6 bases to trimming and J lost 8 bases, with 11 bases between them. This CDR3 reads CSAAVRDEQFF. The CDR3 DNA sequence: TGCAGTGCCGCGGTCCGGGATGAGCAGTTCTTC.

This sequence joins TRBV24-1 and TRBJ2-7, with a weak D call TRBD2 (6 bases). CDR3 length equals 13 residues. Trimming left V 12 bases short and J 5 bases short, with 19 bases between. Germline CDR1 is KGHDR and CDR2 is SFDVKD. The CDR3 here is CAAMEGTVHEQYF. CDR3 DNA sequence: TGTGCCGCAATGGAGGGCACGGTCCACGAGCAGTACTTC.

CDR3 sequence (DNA): TGCGCCAGCAGCACAGACAGGGTCCAATATTCTGGAAACACCATATATTTT. It translates to CASSTDRVQYSGNTIYF. The chain links TRBV10-2 to TRBJ1-3; TRBD1 agrees at 7 bases. With 6 bases clipped from V and 1 base from J, the junction kept 12 bases outside the gene matches. This CDR3 region has 17 residues. CDR1 is WSHSY, CDR2 SAAADI, per germline.

The chain links TRBV28 to TRBJ2-7; 7 nucleotides align to TRBD2. The CDR3 totals 12 residues. V lost 8 bases to trimming and J lost 0 bases; unmatched junction nucleotides: 1. Germline V gene lookup returns CDR1 MDHEN and CDR2 SYDVKM. CDR3 in amino acids: CASWGGSYEQYF. The CDR3 nucleotides read TGTGCCAGCTGGGGGGGCTCCTACGAGCAGTACTTC.

This rearrangement joins TRBV5-1 to TRBJ1-2, with TRBD1 matching over 8 bases. The CDR3 is 15 amino acids. Trimming at V came to 5 bases and at J to 4 bases, leaving 10 bases not matched to a gene. Germline CDR1 is SGHRS and CDR2 is YFSETQ. This chain's CDR3 is CASRPPGTGGYGYTF. CDR3 sequence (DNA): TGCGCCAGCAGACCTCCCGGGACAGGCGGCTATGGCTACACCTTC.

The chain carries TRBV2 and TRBJ1-1; TRBD1 might be the D (6 bases). Per the germline V gene, CDR1 is SNHLY and CDR2 is FYNNEI. Deletions cut 5 bases from V and 1 base from J, with 11 bases between. This CDR3 spans 14 amino acids. The CDR3 nucleotides read TGTGCCAGCAGTCTACAGGGTTCGAACACTGAAGCTTTCTTT. The encoded protein is CASSLQGSNTEAFF.

A remark on this clone: One junction end disagrees with the germline gene, perhaps due to a read error. The rearrangement uses TRBV2 and TRBJ2-7, with a weak D call TRBD1 (6 bases). The CDR3 sequence is 12 residues long. CDR1 and CDR2 from the germline V gene are SNHLY and FYNNEI. CDR3 nucleotide sequence: TGTGCCAGCACTGAACAGGGTAACGAGCAGTACTTC. It yields the protein CASTEQGNEQYF.

The CDR3 protein is CASSVIAGGDYWYF. CDR3 nucleotide sequence: TGTGCCAGCAGTGTCATAGCGGGGGGCGACTATTGGTACTTC. V and J are TRBV28 and TRBJ2-7; 10 positions agree with TRBD2. The ends lost 5 bases at V and 12 bases at J; junction bases unmatched: 13. Germline CDR1 is MDHEN and CDR2 is SYDVKM. The CDR3 is 14 residues long.

The chain couples TRBV27 to TRBJ1-4; 7 nucleotides agree with TRBD1. Germline V gives CDR1 MNHEY, CDR2 SMNVEV (reference sequence). J was trimmed by 7 bases and V by 10 bases; bases with no gene match: 12. The CDR3 loop spans 14 amino acids. CDR3 coding DNA: TGTGCCACCAGAAGACAGGGTGAGGGTGAAAAACTGTTTTTT. Its translation is CATRRQGEGEKLFF.

The V gene is TRBV9, the J gene TRBJ1-1; tentative D call: TRBD1 (6 bases). V shed 3 bases and J shed 1 base, with 10 bases lying between them. CDR3 length equals 14 residues. Germline V gene sequence: CDR1 SGDLS, CDR2 YYNGEE. The CDR3 is CASSALGQNTEAFF. Here the CDR3 DNA reads TGTGCCAGCAGCGCCCTGGGACAGAACACTGAAGCTTTCTTT.

The chain carries TRBV18 and TRBJ2-5; TRBD2 is a possible D gene (5 bases). This CDR3 contains 15 residues. Germline lookup yields CDR1 KGHSH and CDR2 LQKENI. V was cut by 3 bases and J by 0 bases, with 11 bases left in between. CDR3 nucleotide sequence: TGTGCCAGCTCACCCCGCCCGGGGTACCAAGAGACCCAGTACTTC. Protein sequence: CASSPRPGYQETQYF.

Here the CDR3 reads CASSWGGSDTQYF. CDR3 DNA sequence: TGTGCCAGCAGTTGGGGGGGCTCAGATACGCAGTATTTT. V usage is TRBV6-5 and J usage is TRBJ2-3; possible D gene TRBD2, 7 bases. CDR1 is MNHEY and CDR2 is SVGAGI in the germline V gene. The CDR3 loop spans 13 amino acids. Trimming pared 4 bases from V and 4 bases from J, leaving 9 bases between.

The chain is built from TRBV6-6 and TRBJ1-1; 8 nucleotides line up with TRBD1. Looked up from germline, CDR1 is MNHNY and CDR2 is SVGAGI (reference sequence). There are 15 residues in the CDR3. V shed 4 bases and J 8 bases; nucleotides not matched to a gene: 12. The DNA of the CDR3 is TGTGCCAGCAGTTTTTTAAGTCAGGGGGCAACGGAAGCTTTCTTT. Its protein is CASSFLSQGATEAFF.

V and J are TRBV2 and TRBJ2-2, with D perhaps TRBD2 (5 bases). V was pared by 5 bases and J by 4 bases, with 17 bases between. CDR1 and CDR2 from the germline V gene are SNHLY and FYNNEI. This CDR3 region has 16 residues. CDR3 in amino acids: CASSRVDVGSTGELFF. CDR3 nucleotide sequence: TGTGCCAGCAGTCGCGTTGATGTTGGGAGCACCGGGGAGCTGTTTTTT. Based on the CDR3 plus reference TRBV2 and TRBJ2-2, the full variable domain is EPEVTQTPSHQVTQMGQEVILRCVPISNHLYFYWYRQILGQKVEFLVSFYNNEISEKSEIFDDQFSVERPDGSNFTLKIRSTKLEDSAMYFCASSRVDVGSTGELFFGEGSRLTVL.

The chain employs TRBV9 and TRBJ1-6, with TRBD1 as a possible D gene (5 bases). CDR1 is SGDLS, CDR2 YYNGEE, per germline. The CDR3 covers 16 residues. With 4 bases removed from V and 8 bases from J, the gap between germline ends came to 19 bases. The CDR3 spells CASSTRGSSSDSPLHF. The DNA of the CDR3 is TGTGCCAGCAGCACAAGGGGTTCTTCTTCGGATTCACCCCTCCACTTT.

The chain carries TRBV12-3 or TRBV12-4 and TRBJ1-5; 10 nucleotides align to TRBD1. The CDR3 sequence is 13 residues long. Trimming cost V 6 bases and J 9 bases; bases outside gene matches: 5. CDR3 DNA sequence: TGTGCCAGCAGCCCGGACAGGGGGTCGCCCCAGCATTTT. This translates into CASSPDRGSPQHF.

CDR3 loop: CASSLVRFNEKLFF. The DNA of the CDR3 is TGTGCCAGCAGTTTGGTTCGGTTTAATGAAAAACTGTTTTTT. The V call is TRBV28, the J call TRBJ1-4; unclear D gene. Germline V lookup: CDR1 MDHEN, CDR2 SYDVKM. Deletions cut 3 bases from V and 4 bases from J, with 9 bases between. The CDR3 consists of 14 residues.

V is TRBV9 and J is TRBJ1-3; 12 bases map to TRBD1. The CDR3 covers 17 residues. The ends lost 0 bases at V and 3 bases at J; junction bases unmatched: 4. Germline lookup yields CDR1 SGDLS and CDR2 YYNGEE. CDR3 residues: CASSVAGTGGGGNTIYF. The CDR3 DNA sequence: TGTGCCAGCAGCGTAGCAGGGACAGGGGGCGGTGGAAACACCATATATTTT. The entire variable domain, with the rest obtained from reference TRBV9 and TRBJ1-3, is as follows: DSGVTQTPKHLITATGQRVTLRCSPRSGDLSVYWYQQSLDQGLQFLIQYYNGEERAKGNILERFSAQQFPDLHSELNLSSLELGDSALYFCASSVAGTGGGGNTIYFGEGSWLTVV.

This clone has a single count. This chain connects TRBV9 to TRBJ1-1; maybe TRBD1 (5 bases). CDR1 and CDR2 from the germline V gene are SGDLS and YYNGEE. The CDR3 is 17 residues long. V gave up 3 bases and J gave up 1 base, with 19 bases separating them. The CDR3 reads CASSAPLQDRGNTEAFF. CDR3 coding DNA: TGTGCCAGCAGCGCCCCCTTGCAAGACAGAGGGAACACTGAAGCTTTCTTT. The full variable domain, completed using reference TRBV9 and TRBJ1-1, is DSGVTQTPKHLITATGQRVTLRCSPRSGDLSVYWYQQSLDQGLQFLIQYYNGEERAKGNILERFSAQQFPDLHSELNLSSLELGDSALYFCASSAPLQDRGNTEAFFGQGTRLTVV.

The table lists this clone with a few counts. The chain links TRBV28 to TRBJ1-2; TRBD1 aligns across 7 bases. The CDR3 runs to 13 residues. Losses at the gene ends were 4 bases for V and 7 bases for J; bases not matched to a gene: 6. Looked up from germline, CDR1 is MDHEN and CDR2 is SYDVKM. The CDR3 bases are TGTGCCAGCAGTTGGGGACAGAGTCCTGGCTACACCTTC. This sequence encodes CASSWGQSPGYTF.

The CDR3 DNA sequence: TGCAGCGTTGAATGGGCGCCGACTGAAGCTTTCTTT. It codes for CSVEWAPTEAFF. The J gene is TRBJ1-1, the V gene TRBV29-1; D gene ambiguous. Trimming removed 2 bases from V and 5 bases from J, with 9 bases in between. CDR1 is SQVTM and CDR2 is ANQGSEA in the germline V gene. The CDR3 extends over 12 amino acids.

The chain links TRBV28 to TRBJ2-3; no clear D gene. The V gene's germline CDR1 is MDHEN and CDR2 SYDVKM. The CDR3 runs to 17 residues. The V end lost 4 bases, the J end lost 1 base, and 18 bases lay between the germline ends. CDR3 DNA sequence: TGTGCCAGCAGTTCCCCAGGCCCCCGTACGCGCACAGATACGCAGTATTTT. Translation gives CASSSPGPRTRTDTQYF.

The chain recombines TRBV6-5 with TRBJ2-5, with 10 bases fitting TRBD1. Germline CDR1 is MNHEY and CDR2 is SVGAGI. This CDR3 is 15 amino acids long. The junction had 11 bases not matched to a gene; V was cut back by 7 bases and J by 6 bases. For the CDR3, the DNA is TGTGCCAGCACCCAGGCGGGGGGACAGGGGAAGACCCAGTACTTC. It translates to CASTQAGGQGKTQYF.

This chain uses TRBV12-5 with TRBJ2-3; the D is unclear. This CDR3 has 14 residues. V shed 9 bases and J shed 0 bases, with 13 bases lying between them. Germline CDR1 LGHNT, CDR2 FRNRAP. CDR3 DNA: TGTGCTAGCACGAGCGACTCTAGCACAGATACGCAGTATTTT. It encodes CASTSDSSTDTQYF. The whole variable domain, filled in from reference TRBV12-5 and TRBJ2-3, reads DARVTQTPRHKVTEMGQEVTMRCQPILGHNTVFWYRQTMMQGLELLAYFRNRAPLDDSGMPKDRFSAEMPDATLATLKIQPSEPRDSAVYFCASTSDSSTDTQYFGPGTRLTVL.

This chain links TRBV28 with TRBJ2-5; D not certain. The V gene lost 5 bases and the J gene lost 0 bases, with 4 bases spanning the gap. This CDR3 contains 12 residues. Germline CDR1 reads MDHEN; CDR2 reads SYDVKM. The CDR3: CASSADQETQYF. The CDR3 bases are TGTGCCAGCAGTGCGGACCAAGAGACCCAGTACTTC.